The 2 T cell receptor beta chains listed next were all sequenced from one sample in a study of shared clonotypes between healthy human individuals. TCRdb keeps only in-frame clones here, not all; method: immunoSEQ multiplex PCR. The sample contains 2 million to 3 million clones, 90% to 95% of which appear only once. The source material was naive CD4+ T cells from PBMCs. The sample's subset: CD45RA+ positively selected. All receptors come from a man younger than 35 in good health. Some clones in this sample may be carry-over from other donors' samples.

This CDR3 reads CASSSTDFQETQYF. The CDR3 nucleotides are TGTGCCAGCAGCTCGACAGATTTCCAAGAGACCCAGTACTTC. The chain uses TRBV7-2 and TRBJ2-5; D perhaps matches TRBD1 (5 bases). CDR1 and CDR2 (germline): SGHTA, FQGNSA. This CDR3 is built from 14 residues. V was clipped by 4 bases and J by 1 base, with 10 bases between them.

This chain uses TRBV19 with TRBJ2-6; a weak D match, TRBD1 (5 bases). The CDR3 has 16 amino acids. With 5 bases removed from V and 2 bases from J, the gap between germline ends came to 13 bases. Germline assignment: CDR1 LNHDA and CDR2 SQIVND (reference sequence). The CDR3 region is CASSFQGDTGANVLTF. CDR3 nucleotide sequence: TGTGCCAGTAGTTTTCAGGGTGATACTGGGGCCAACGTCCTGACTTTC.